This T cell receptor beta chain was sequenced during a study of blood T cell repertoires in COVID-19 (dated by TCRdb to about 2020). Background on the whole study: Collaborator samples came from the United States, Italy and Spain and covered acute and convalescent phases of COVID-19. The prospective study material was composed of cDNA or gDNA derived from T cells, B-cell-depleted T cells, or PBMCs. Deeply sampled blood TCRbeta repertoires from subjects exposed to, actively infected with, or recovered from COVID-19 were included in the dataset. Where available, HLA class I and class II types were taken from metadata supplied by the sample provider and were not determined by assay-based typing. A freely available public database, intended as a resource for researchers studying the immune response to SARS-CoV-2, is where the repertoires were released. The sample metadata nearly always contained a de-identified subject ID, COVID-19 status, age in years and sex. The samples were drawn from two sources: the first 160 participants of the ongoing ImmuneRACE study, and about 1,300 subjects contributed by 6 global collaborators.

The CDR3 contains 18 residues, cysteine and phenylalanine counted. The CDR3 DNA has 54 bases and is translated from base 1. CDR1 and CDR2, looked up from the germline V gene (reference sequence), are LNHDA and SQIVND. V and J are truncated by 5 bases and 0 bases respectively, leaving an intervening sequence of 17 bases. In the prospective study, participants were 18 to 89 years old, resided in 20 to 30 geographic areas of the United States, and were enrolled through a virtual design. In the prospective study, participants were assigned to cohorts based on the clinical history participants reported in a screening survey and a study questionnaire. Exposed participants had been in contact with someone with a PCR-confirmed or clinician-diagnosed COVID-19 case within 2 weeks of study entry. In the prospective study, whole blood, serum and a nasopharyngeal or oropharyngeal swab were collected from each participant by mobile phlebotomists. Additional blood draws and questionnaires over a roughly two-month period could optionally be provided by prospective study participants. Before DNA extraction, blood samples from the prospective study were shipped at room temperature or frozen.

TCRbeta CDR3 regions were amplified from genomic DNA by means of the immunoSEQ Assay, a bias-controlled multiplex PCR. Per the authors' processing: Nucleated cell counts per sample were estimated from amplification of reference gene primers within the assay. Sequence reads were collapsed and filtered to measure the absolute abundance of every unique TCRbeta CDR3 rearrangement. For each sample, productive Simpson clonality was calculated as the square root of Simpson's diversity index across productive rearrangements. The clones in this table, taken by TCRdb from immuneACCESS, are in-frame only. Not every clone is retained; where verified, under half of the shortfall comes from an unresolved V gene, and the cause of the rest is unknown. The V and J calls and clone size are taken from that table; D and trimming were inferred from the DNA. Recorded for this sample are approximately 260,000 clones; 70% to 90% of them occurred a single time. The ten most abundant clones make up approximately 6.6% of the sample.

Points the paper makes about the study in general: The quantity of clinical and demographic metadata differed by source and by participant and was supplied without curation.

As regards this clone: There is no known antigen for this receptor. It has no much larger one-base neighbor in the sample; base qualities were not kept.

Sequenced input: PBMCs or T cells enriched from blood (not recorded which). Recombination connected TRBV19 to TRBJ1-6; 5 matching bases give a weak D call of TRBD1. This receptor was identified in a woman aged 45-59 years who had been exposed to COVID-19. CDR3 sequence: CASSESGTGSSYNSPLHF. The sequenced DNA: TGTGCCAGTAGTGAATCAGGGACTGGCAGCTCCTATAATTCACCCCTCCACTTT.